This T cell receptor (beta chain) was profiled in a study of Ad26.COV2.S vaccination and SARS-CoV-2 variants. Overall study findings and caveats: Non-spike TCR breadth was similar in vaccine and placebo recipients.

Repertoires were generated with immunoSEQ multiplex PCR, while TCRdb's copy carries only in-frame clones and drops some. Here the sample spans roughly 390,000 clones, approximately 86% being singletons. Indicated treatment: over 15 received Ad26.COV2.S at low or high dose, single or two shots; roughly five received placebo; per-sample allocation not given. Vaccine and placebo recipients were sampled on day 63 after the first injection. What was given as vaccine was an Ad26 vector encoding Wuhan-strain SARS-CoV-2 spike. In the case of this clone: Antigen unknown.

This TCR came from a person aged 18 to 65 who received the Ad26.COV2.S COVID-19 vaccine or a placebo. Material: peripheral blood, obtained in a trial of Ad26.COV2.S vaccine versus placebo.

The CDR3 DNA sequence: TGTGCCAGCAGCCAAGGGGGTGGCGGGGAGCTGTTTTTT. The encoded protein is CASSQGGGGELFF. The V call is TRBV3-1 (or the pseudogene TRBV3-2), the J call TRBJ2-2; D is unresolved. Germline CDR1 and CDR2: LGHDT and YNNKEL (reference sequence). V was clipped by 1 base and J by 7 bases, with 7 bases between them. This CDR3 contains 13 residues.